This entry features one TCR beta chain sequence. This CDR3 is built from 16 residues. The V and J ends lost 4 bases and 4 bases, in that order; junction bases with no gene match: 9. Germline V gives CDR1 SGHRS, CDR2 YFSETQ. Assay: immunoSEQ multiplex PCR; the TCRdb copy retains only in-frame clones and omits some. The sample has some 62,000 clones, more than 95% seen once. This sample was taken from a study of Tregs in tolerant kidney transplant recipients. This clonotype originated in a human donor who received a combined kidney and bone marrow transplant. Sequencing was performed on Tregs from blood, taken before the transplant. V and J are TRBV5-1 and TRBJ2-3; the match to TRBD2 covers 10 bases. CDR3 sequence (DNA): TGCGCCAGCAGCCTCAGCGGGGGGGCCGGATCAGATACGCAGTATTTT. It specifies CASSLSGGAGSDTQYF. Complete variable domain (other parts from reference TRBV5-1 and TRBJ2-3): KAGVTQTPRYLIKTRGQQVTLSCSPISGHRSVSWYQQTPGQGLQFLFEYFSETQRNKGNFPGRFSGRQFSNSRSEMNVSTLELGDSALYLCASSLSGGAGSDTQYFGPGTRLTVL.